This T cell receptor beta chain was found in a study of identical twins. Whole-study results and caveats: Within twin pairs, the out-of-frame alpha sequences they shared showed excess low generation probability.

MiXCR was run by TCRdb on the 5' RACE reads, yielding one entry per CDR3 protein. The table has around 200,000 distinct CDR3 sequences, roughly a tenth seen once. In regard to this clonotype: Its specificity is not known.

Sample: memory (CD45RO+) T cells sorted from blood. This clonotype was obtained from a woman between 18 and 29 years old in good health.

The CDR3 region is CASSTLDVSTGELFF. For the CDR3, the DNA is TGTGCCAGCAGCACCCTAGATGTAAGCACCGGGGAGCTGTTTTTT. The V and J genes are TRBV7-9 and TRBJ2-2; no reliable D call. Germline assignment: CDR1 SEHNR and CDR2 FQNEAQ (reference sequence). V lost 5 bases and J lost 4, with 14 bases in between. The length of the CDR3 is 15 residues.